A single sample gave rise to the 20 T cell receptor beta chains below, sequenced in a study of regulatory T cells in long-lasting Graves disease. As to time point: newly diagnosed GD, antithyroid drugs for less than 3 months. TCR sequences were obtained from RNA taken from PBMCs. Arm-PCR of CDR3 regions and iRepertoire HTBI primers were the basis on which TCR beta libraries were built. One entry per CDR3 protein, called by TCRdb with MiXCR from the multiplex PCR reads. The sample holds 530,000 or so distinct CDR3 sequences, approximately 16% seen once. This same sample was also taken into another study, of T cells in Graves' hyperthyroidism and ophthalmopathy.

The sample was peripheral blood mononuclear cells (PBMCs), taken at new diagnosis, from a patient treated with antithyroid drugs. The receptors were sampled from a man younger than 35 with Graves disease.

In regard to this clonotype: It may be a read error: a sequence one base away is much more abundant. The chain carries TRBV6-1 and TRBJ2-5, with 8 bases fitting TRBD1. The J call could be wrong; TRBJ2-1 is a better fit for the DNA end. The CDR3 is made up of 14 amino acids. CDR1 is MNHNS, CDR2 SASEGT, per germline. DNA of the CDR3: TGTGCCAGCAGCGACGACAGGGGACCCTACGAGCAGTTCTTC. Translation gives CASSDDRGPYEQFF.

V is TRBV5-5 and J is TRBJ2-1, with 12 bases aligning to TRBD1. Trimming at V came to 0 bases and at J to 13 bases, leaving 8 bases not matched to a gene. The V gene's germline CDR1 is SGHKS and CDR2 YYEKEE (reference sequence). The CDR3 length is 15 residues. The CDR3 nucleotides are TGTGCCAGCAGCTTGGAGGGGACAGGGGGCTCGCTTCAGTTCTTC. Its translation: CASSLEGTGGSLQFF.

V usage is TRBV4-1 and J usage is TRBJ1-1, with 8 bases matching TRBD1. The germline gives CDR1 MGHRA, CDR2 YSYEKL. The ends lost 6 bases at V and 5 bases at J; junction bases unmatched: 8. There are 14 residues in the CDR3. The CDR3 nucleotides are TGCGCCAGCAGTGACAGGGGTCCCCAGACTGAAGCTTTCTTT. Translated, it gives CASSDRGPQTEAFF.

The CDR3 DNA reads as TGTGCCAGTAGCCCTCATCGGGGATACAATGAGCAGTTCTTC. Its protein is CASSPHRGYNEQFF. The chain combines TRBV19 with TRBJ2-1; tentative D call: TRBD2 (5 bases). Between the trimmed V and J ends, which lost 6 bases and 4 bases, there was a span of 13 bases. CDR3 size: 14 residues. Germline V gene sequence: CDR1 LNHDA, CDR2 SQIVND (reference sequence).

On this clonotype: A much larger clone lies a single base off, so this may be a read error. The rearrangement links TRBV3-1 to TRBJ2-5, with 8 bases that match TRBD2. This CDR3 region has 17 residues. The ends lost 3 bases at V and 4 bases at J; junction bases unmatched: 13. Germline V gene lookup returns CDR1 LGHDT and CDR2 YNNKEL (reference sequence). CDR3 amino acids: CASSHVLPGGPRETQYF. CDR3 in DNA: TGTGCCAGCAGCCACGTCTTGCCGGGAGGGCCTCGAGAGACCCAGTACTTC.

V usage is TRBV20-1 and J usage is TRBJ2-5, with 8 bases that match TRBD2. This CDR3 spans 18 amino acids. Germline assignment: CDR1 DFQATT and CDR2 SNEGSKA (reference sequence). J lost 1 base, V lost 0 bases, and 13 bases had no gene match. CDR3 sequence: CSARDLTGAGGVQETQYF. The CDR3 nucleotides are TGCAGTGCTAGAGATCTCACCGGGGCCGGGGGGGTCCAAGAGACCCAGTACTTC.

The chain uses TRBV7-9 and TRBJ2-4; D gene uncertain. V was trimmed by 5 bases and J by 10 bases, leaving 12 bases between them. Germline CDR1 is SEHNR and CDR2 is FQNEAQ (reference sequence). This CDR3 contains 12 residues. CDR3 bases: TGTGCCAGCAGCACCGTGTCGGAGATTCAGTACTTC. This sequence encodes CASSTVSEIQYF.

The J gene is TRBJ2-2, the V gene TRBV9; 8 bases agree with TRBD2. With V trimmed by 0 bases and J by 7 bases, 11 bases remained unmatched. CDR3 length: 17 residues. Germline CDR1 reads SGDLS; CDR2 reads YYNGEE. CDR3 bases: TGTGCCAGCAGCGTAGCACCAGCGGGAGAAATTGGCGGGGAGCTGTTTTTT. Protein: CASSVAPAGEIGGELFF.

There are many counts of this clonotype. The junction and the germline gene differ at one end; a read error may be behind it. The chain uses TRBV27 and TRBJ2-7; TRBD2 aligns across 8 bases. Germline CDR1 and CDR2: MNHEY and SMNVEV (reference sequence). The CDR3 consists of 15 residues. CDR3 bases: TGTGCCAGCAGTTTTTCGAGCGGGAGCTCCCACGAGCAGTACTTC. Protein sequence: CASSFSSGSSHEQYF.

In this sample, this clonotype turned up many times. The chain is built from TRBV7-8 and TRBJ2-3, with no clear D. The CDR3 is 14 residues long. The V gene lost 4 bases and the J gene lost 4 bases, with 12 bases spanning the gap. From germline, CDR1 is SGHVS and CDR2 FQNEAQ. As DNA, the CDR3 is TGTGCCAGCAGCTCAGACCTGCAGGCAGATACGCAGTATTTT. Residues: CASSSDLQADTQYF.

This clonotype was detected only a few times. The chain is built from TRBV3-1 and TRBJ2-2; 8 bases are shared with TRBD1. The germline V gene has CDR1 LGHDT and CDR2 YNNKEL (reference sequence). This CDR3 is 14 amino acids long. V was clipped by 4 bases and J by 7 bases; unmatched bases: 5. The CDR3 DNA reads TGTGCCAGCAGCCTGACAGGGGCAGTCGGGGAGCTGTTTTTT. Translated, it gives CASSLTGAVGELFF.

This clonotype was seen only a few times. CDR3 coding DNA: TGCAGTGCTAGAGATGAGGGGTTTAATGAAAAACTGTTTTTT. Translating it yields CSARDEGFNEKLFF. This chain connects TRBV20-1 to TRBJ1-4; weak D call: TRBD1 (5 bases). Germline CDR1 and CDR2: DFQATT and SNEGSKA (reference sequence). Trimming removed 0 bases from V and 4 bases from J, with 9 bases in between. CDR3 length: 14 amino acids.

The chain couples TRBV9 to TRBJ2-1; no reliable D call. V lost 4 bases and J lost 0, with 11 bases in between. This CDR3 region has 15 residues. Germline CDR1 and CDR2: SGDLS and YYNGEE. As DNA, the CDR3 is TGTGCCAGCAGCCCCAGTAGCATCTCCTACAATGAGCAGTTCTTC. Encoded protein: CASSPSSISYNEQFF. Filled out from reference TRBV9 and TRBJ2-1, the complete variable domain reads DSGVTQTPKHLITATGQRVTLRCSPRSGDLSVYWYQQSLDQGLQFLIQYYNGEERAKGNILERFSAQQFPDLHSELNLSSLELGDSALYFCASSPSSISYNEQFFGPGTRLTVL.

This clonotype appeared once. The chain joins TRBV4-1 to TRBJ2-3, with 8 bases lining up with TRBD2. V was clipped by 0 bases and J by 2 bases; unmatched bases: 4. The CDR3 extends over 16 amino acids. CDR1 and CDR2 (germline): MGHRA, YSYEKL. The CDR3 DNA sequence: TGCGCCAGCAGCCAAGATCGGGGGGGGCCCACAGATACGCAGTATTTT. As protein: CASSQDRGGPTDTQYF.

Ten or more counts support this clonotype. The chain recombines TRBV19 with TRBJ2-2, with 8 nucleotides matching TRBD1. V shed 7 bases and J 4 bases; nucleotides not matched to a gene: 11. CDR3 length equals 16 residues. CDR1 is LNHDA, CDR2 SQIVND, per germline (reference sequence). The CDR3 loop is CASTYSDRASTGELFF. For the CDR3, the DNA is TGTGCCAGTACCTATTCGGACAGGGCTAGCACCGGGGAGCTGTTTTTT.

In its sample, this clonotype was seen a few times. V is TRBV19 and J is TRBJ1-1, with D tentatively TRBD1 (6 bases). V lost 7 bases to trimming and J lost 5 bases, with 11 bases between them. Per the germline V gene, CDR1 is LNHDA and CDR2 is SQIVND (reference sequence). The CDR3 loop spans 12 amino acids. The CDR3 loop is CASIRGYTEAFF. In DNA, the CDR3 is TGTGCCAGTATCAGGGGCTATACTGAAGCTTTCTTT. Full variable domain (rest looked up from reference TRBV19 and TRBJ1-1): DGGITQSPKYLFRKEGQNVTLSCEQNLNHDAMYWYRQDPGQGLRLIYYSQIVNDFQKGDIAEGYSVSREKKESFPLTVTSAQKNPTAFYLCASIRGYTEAFFGQGTRLTVV.

This clonotype was counted many times. The chain combines TRBV20-1 with TRBJ2-7; a possible D gene is TRBD2 (5 bases). Germline-derived CDR1 and CDR2 are DFQATT and SNEGSKA (reference sequence). Between the trimmed V and J ends, which lost 5 bases and 9 bases, there was a span of 14 bases. The CDR3 has 11 residues. CDR3 DNA sequence: TGCAGTGCTGAGCCAGAAGAGGGGCAGTACTTC. Its translation is CSAEPEEGQYF.

This clonotype has a count of ten or more. The gene calls are TRBV6-1 and TRBJ2-3; 9 positions match TRBD1. Germline CDR1 reads MNHNS; CDR2 reads SASEGT. V shed 2 bases and J 4 bases; nucleotides not matched to a gene: 4. This CDR3 has 15 amino acids. The CDR3 DNA reads as TGTGCCAGCAGTGAAATTACAGGGGGCGCAGATACGCAGTATTTT. It translates to CASSEITGGADTQYF.

This clonotype was seen at least ten times. The chain is built from TRBV27 and TRBJ1-5; D is undetermined. The V end lost 8 bases, the J end lost 4 bases, and 6 bases lay between the germline ends. Germline V CDR1 and CDR2: MNHEY, SMNVEV (reference sequence). The CDR3 loop spans 11 amino acids. In DNA, the CDR3 is TGTGCCAGCGGAGATAATCAGCCCCAGCATTTT. Residues: CASGDNQPQHF.

This clonotype was detected ten times or more. The V call is TRBV11-3, the J call TRBJ2-1, with 11 nucleotides matching TRBD2. V was pared by 5 bases and J by 10 bases, with 13 bases of the junction left unmatched. In germline, CDR1 is SGHNT, CDR2 YENEEA. This CDR3 is built from 16 residues. Here the CDR3 DNA reads TGTGCCAGCAGCGACACATTACTAGCGGGAGTTGGGGAGCAGTTCTTC. Translated, it gives CASSDTLLAGVGEQFF.